These T cell receptor beta chains were read from a single sample in a study of CD8+ T cells in alopecia areata. The table came from immunoSEQ multiplex PCR; TCRdb's copy has only in-frame clones and leaves some out. The profile shows roughly 190,000 clones, around three fifths of them singletons. The sequences come from CD4+ T cells sorted from blood, collected at week 24, from a patient treated with tofacitinib. The source is a human donor with alopecia areata. Each CDR3 is given with its conserved first and last residue. Each record gives: D gene, V gene, clone size, J gene, CDR3 DNA, CDR3 protein. D genes are given only for firm matches. Clone size is shown for a subset of rows, as once, few, many or a class of expanded clone.

D: NA
V: TRBV7-8
size: NA
J: TRBJ1-3
DNA: TGTGCCAGCACCACCGGGGGTCTGAACTCTGGAAACACCATATATTTT
CDR3: CASTTGGLNSGNTIYF

D: NA
V: TRBV2
size: NA
J: TRBJ2-5
DNA: TGTGCCAGGGGGGTTCTGGAGACCCAGTACTTC
CDR3: CARGVLETQYF

D: NA
V: TRBV30
size: NA
J: TRBJ1-2
DNA: TGTGCCTGGAGTTGGGGGGAGAACTATGGCTACACCTTC
CDR3: CAWSWGENYGYTF

D: TRBD1
V: TRBV10-3
size: NA
J: TRBJ2-7
DNA: TGTGCCATAAAGCGGGGACAGGGTTCCTACGAGCAGTACTTC
CDR3: CAIKRGQGSYEQYF

D: TRBD1
V: TRBV4-1
size: few
J: TRBJ1-2
DNA: TGCGCCAGCAGCCAAGATGGACAGGCAATCTATGGCTACACCTTC
CDR3: CASSQDGQAIYGYTF

D: TRBD1
V: TRBV5-1
size: once
J: TRBJ1-6
DNA: TGCGCCAGCAGCTTCGGACAGGATAATTCACCCCTCCACTTT
CDR3: CASSFGQDNSPLHF

D: TRBD1
V: TRBV4-3
size: NA
J: TRBJ1-2
DNA: TGCGCCAGCAGCCAAGAAGGCGGGACAGGGACGTATGGCTACACCTTC
CDR3: CASSQEGGTGTYGYTF

D: TRBD1
V: TRBV2
size: few
J: TRBJ1-5
DNA: TGTGCCAGCAGTGGCCCAGGGGGCAGCAATCAGCCCCAGCATTTT
CDR3: CASSGPGGSNQPQHF

D: NA
V: TRBV6-5
size: NA
J: TRBJ1-2
DNA: TGTGCCACCTCGAGGGGGTATGGCTACACCTTC
CDR3: CATSRGYGYTF

D: TRBD1
V: TRBV7-9
size: few
J: TRBJ2-7
DNA: TGTGCCAGCAGCCAAGCCGGGACAGGGACCTACGAGCAGTACTTC
CDR3: CASSQAGTGTYEQYF

D: NA
V: TRBV29-1
size: NA
J: TRBJ1-1
DNA: TGCAGCGTTGCGGGGCTTGCCAACACTGAAGCTTTCTTT
CDR3: CSVAGLANTEAFF

D: NA
V: TRBV27
size: NA
J: TRBJ1-2
DNA: TGTGCCAGCAGTTTTCAGGGACTCTATGGCTACACCTTC
CDR3: CASSFQGLYGYTF

D: NA
V: TRBV29-1
size: NA
J: TRBJ1-1
DNA: TGCAGCGTTGAGAAGCCTATGAACACTGAAGCTTTCTTT
CDR3: CSVEKPMNTEAFF